The rows below give T cell receptor beta chains drawn from one sample of a study of T cell repertoires in cytomegalovirus infection. In TCRdb, the reads were re-called with MiXCR into one record per CDR3 protein. This sample has 140,000 to 150,000 distinct CDR3 sequences, with 25% to 35% found just once. What these receptors recognize is not known. Sequenced here: CD8+ T cells from cultured PBMCs, sampled from culture after CMV antigen stimulation. The receptors were gathered from a human donor in good health (CMV status not recorded). Some clones in this sample may be carry-over from other donors' samples. Each CDR3 is given without its conserved first and last residue. Fields, in order: clone size, V gene, J gene, CDR3 protein. Not all rows give a size; the values are once, few, many and, for expanded clones, a class.

>NA|TRBV20-1|TRBJ2-7
SARDTPGSYEQY
>NA|TRBV5-1|TRBJ2-7
ASSLPGDYEQY
>NA|TRBV6-5|TRBJ1-4
ASSYSPDRAEKLF
>few|TRBV6-1|TRBJ1-1
ASSLGDPNTEAF
>few|TRBV7-8|TRBJ2-5
ASSSTSGVQETQY
>few|TRBV28|TRBJ2-1
ASSSPTGWKYNEQF
>few|TRBV6-2/TRBV6-3|TRBJ2-1
ASSSQRGASSYNEQF
>NA|TRBV13|TRBJ1-2
ASSSDRGPLYGYT
>few|TRBV20-1|TRBJ2-1
SARTAGGQDEQF
>NA|TRBV7-2|TRBJ2-5
ASSLGVGAGDVRETQY
>once|TRBV4-1|TRBJ2-2
ASRELAGLANTGELF
>few|TRBV27|TRBJ1-1
ASSPPPGALNTEAF
>NA|TRBV6-1|TRBJ1-1
ASSRGGHTEAF
>NA|TRBV28|TRBJ2-1
ASSSRGGSYNEQF
>NA|TRBV19|TRBJ2-7
ASSPGRKSYEQY
>few|TRBV12-3/TRBV12-4|TRBJ2-3
ASSLYLGLSTDTQY
>few|TRBV7-9|TRBJ2-7
ASSDGESEQY
>NA|TRBV27|TRBJ2-7
ASSLMAGAYEQY
>many|TRBV7-6|TRBJ1-2
ASSPLRTGVDYGYT
>many|TRBV28|TRBJ2-7
ASSFEGPSYEQY
>few|TRBV20-1|TRBJ1-5
SAPGQGKVGANQPQH
>NA|TRBV18|TRBJ1-1
ASSPPGAGRTEAF
>few|TRBV7-2|TRBJ1-1
ASSFGERAF
>few|TRBV27|TRBJ2-3
ASSLPGGGTDTQY
>NA|TRBV6-2/TRBV6-3|TRBJ2-7
ASSRQGIYEQY
>few|TRBV7-9|TRBJ2-1
ASSPPTRSGEQF
>NA|TRBV29-1|TRBJ1-2
SVQSNYGYT
>NA|TRBV29-1|TRBJ2-7
SVLADEQY
>NA|TRBV6-6|TRBJ1-2
ASSPTGTEYGYT
>few|TRBV7-7|TRBJ1-1
ASSDSLNTEAF
>NA|TRBV12-3/TRBV12-4|TRBJ2-1
ASSPVGINNEQF
>few|TRBV11-2|TRBJ1-2
ASSSDRTSPRGYT
>few|TRBV7-9|TRBJ2-1
ASSFMTSLNEQF
>few|TRBV7-9|TRBJ1-5
ASSLAGQEPQH
>NA|TRBV20-1|TRBJ2-7
SAHQGNSYEQY
>few|TRBV6-1|TRBJ1-1
ASNGRVNTEAF
>NA|TRBV28|TRBJ1-4
ASSFGMGRDEKLF
>few|TRBV12-3/TRBV12-4|TRBJ1-1
ASNLSGREAF
>NA|TRBV2|TRBJ1-5
ASSEALSQPQH
>NA|TRBV19|TRBJ1-1
VSSRDRGNTEAF
>NA|TRBV12-3/TRBV12-4|TRBJ1-4
ASRDGGGEKLF
>few|TRBV7-2|TRBJ1-2
ASSPLGNYGYT
>NA|TRBV7-3|TRBJ2-1
ASSLGLAGGPAYNEQF
>NA|TRBV20-1|TRBJ1-6
SAEDREANSPLH
>few|TRBV29-1|TRBJ2-3
SVGDSTDTQY
>NA|TRBV5-6|TRBJ2-7
ASSSGLDNSYEQY
>few|TRBV19|TRBJ1-3
ASSTDRSSGNTIY
>NA|TRBV7-2|TRBJ2-3
ASSSTGGTSGADTQY
>few|TRBV7-8|TRBJ1-5
ASSPERLSNQPQH
>NA|TRBV7-2|TRBJ1-6
ASSLEKGMDSPLH
>many|TRBV12-3/TRBV12-4|TRBJ2-3
ATRSRGTGDTQY
>few|TRBV27|TRBJ2-5
ASKPLMTGPGGLETQY